These 9 T cell receptor beta chains were all obtained from the same sample, sequenced in a study of blood T cell repertoires in COVID-19. Using immunoSEQ multiplex PCR, the repertoire was profiled, and TCRdb retains in-frame clones only, with some absent. The sample has under 250,000 clones, about 93% seen once. Sequencing was done on a sample of peripheral blood. The source of these receptors is a young man with COVID-19, enrolled during active disease.

The DNA of the CDR3 is TGTGCCAGCAGCTTGGCCAGGGCAGGGGGCAATCAGCCCCAGCATTTT. Its protein product is CASSLARAGGNQPQHF. The chain combines TRBV5-5 with TRBJ1-5, with D possibly matching TRBD1 (6 bases). The CDR3 length is 16 residues. CDR1 and CDR2 from the germline V gene are SGHKS and YYEKEE (reference sequence). V lost 0 bases and J lost 2, with 12 bases in between.

The chain joins TRBV2 to TRBJ2-5, with D possibly being TRBD1 (5 bases). Trimming pared 6 bases from V and 4 bases from J, leaving 15 bases between. The CDR3 has 14 residues. Germline V gene data show CDR1 as SNHLY and CDR2 as FYNNEI. The DNA for the CDR3 is TGTGCCAGCAGATTCAGGGTTGGTGGAGAGACCCAGTACTTC. It yields the protein CASRFRVGGETQYF.

The chain employs TRBV3-1 (or the pseudogene TRBV3-2) and TRBJ2-5, with 12 bases fitting TRBD1. V trimming: 0 bases; J trimming: 5 bases; junction bases outside the gene matches: 10. Germline V lookup: CDR1 LGHDT, CDR2 YNNKEL (reference sequence). The CDR3 spans 18 residues. CDR3 nucleotides: TGTGCCAGCAGCCAAGATCGCCCGGGACAGGGGGCCTTGGAGACCCAGTACTTC. Protein product: CASSQDRPGQGALETQYF.

The J gene is TRBJ2-7, the V gene TRBV30; 11 nucleotides align to TRBD1. Germline lookup yields CDR1 GTSNPN and CDR2 SVGIG (reference sequence). Germline trimming cut 3 bases from V and 8 bases from J; bases unmatched to any gene: 6. The CDR3 loop spans 13 amino acids. The CDR3 nucleotides are TGTGCCTGGAGCGGACAGGGGGCCATGAAGCAGTACTTC. Protein sequence: CAWSGQGAMKQYF. Filled out from reference TRBV30 and TRBJ2-7, the complete variable domain reads SQTIHQWPATLVQPVGSPLSLECTVEGTSNPNLYWYRQAAGRGLQLLFYSVGIGQISSEVPQNLSASRPQDRQFILSSKKLLLSDSGFYLCAWSGQGAMKQYFGPGTRLTVT.

V usage is TRBV6-4 and J usage is TRBJ1-1; 7 bases map to TRBD1. This CDR3 has 13 amino acids. Germline V gene sequence: CDR1 MRHNA, CDR2 SNTAGT. After removal of 6 bases from V and 4 bases from J, the junction contained 5 bases not matched to a gene. CDR3: CASRPSGGTEAFF. In DNA, the CDR3 is TGTGCCAGCAGACCTTCAGGGGGCACTGAAGCTTTCTTT.

The rearrangement joins TRBV6-5 to TRBJ1-2, with 10 bases lining up with TRBD1. CDR1 and CDR2 (germline): MNHEY, SVGAGI. Trimming cost V 4 bases and J 5 bases; bases outside gene matches: 7. The CDR3 spans 15 residues. This chain's CDR3 is CASSSGTGEHYGYTF. CDR3 nucleotide sequence: TGTGCCAGCAGTTCCGGGACAGGGGAACATTATGGCTACACCTTC.

The chain links TRBV5-4 to TRBJ1-6; D unclear. The CDR3 is 16 residues long. The V end was cut by 1 base, the J end by 0 bases, with 8 bases between. Germline V gene lookup returns CDR1 SGHNT and CDR2 YYREEE (reference sequence). Here the CDR3 DNA reads TGTGCCAGCAGCTTGAATTCCGTCTCCTATAATTCACCCCTCCACTTT. Translating it yields CASSLNSVSYNSPLHF.

This chain connects TRBV19 to TRBJ1-1, with D possibly being TRBD1 (5 bases). CDR3 size: 13 residues. The V end was cut by 4 bases, the J end by 4 bases, with 10 bases between. CDR1 and CDR2 (germline): LNHDA, SQIVND (reference sequence). The CDR3 coding sequence is TGTGCCAGTAGTAGCCAGGGTTTCACTGAAGCTTTCTTT. This encodes CASSSQGFTEAFF.

The V gene is TRBV6-5, the J gene TRBJ1-2, with D possibly being TRBD1 (6 bases). The CDR3 runs to 14 residues. Germline values: CDR1 MNHEY, CDR2 SVGAGI. The ends were cut back, 8 bases at V and 0 bases at J, with 13 bases in the middle. The CDR3 is CASSPWGPNYGYTF. The CDR3 DNA sequence: TGTGCCAGCTCTCCGTGGGGGCCTAACTATGGCTACACCTTC.